The following is a TCR beta chain sequence with its context. This sample was taken from a study of cytomegalovirus exposure and HLA in healthy donors. The PCR ran on 60 Vbeta and 13 Jbeta primers. Generated by immunoSEQ multiplex PCR, the TCRdb table keeps only in-frame clones and is missing some. Of over 150,000 clones listed, 79% are singletons. CDR3 length: 14 amino acids. Germline CDR1 and CDR2: LNHNV and YYDKDF (reference sequence). V lost 5 bases, J lost 7 bases, and 8 bases stayed unmatched. V is TRBV15 and J is TRBJ1-5; 7 bases fit TRBD1. Material for sequencing was PBMCs. This receptor was identified in a girl between 5 and 17 years old in good health and CMV-seropositive. The CDR3 loop reads CATSPDRVGQPQHF. The CDR3 bases are TGTGCCACCAGCCCTGACAGGGTTGGCCAGCCCCAGCATTTT.